This is a list of T cell receptor beta chains from one sample in a study of technical replicates of blood from several donors. TCRdb's table, derived via immunoSEQ multiplex PCR, lists solely in-frame clones and lacks some. The table shows 78,000 or so clones, with around 92% occurring only once. The sequencing input was T cells isolated from PBMCs. The receptors shown here come from a human donor in good health. Some clones in this sample may be carry-over from other donors' samples. Both conserved end residues are part of each CDR3. Each record gives: V gene, D gene, clone size, J gene, CDR3 protein, CDR3 DNA. D genes are given only for firm matches. Clone size is shown for a subset of rows, as once, few, many or a class of expanded clone.

>TRBV7-8|-|once|TRBJ2-1
CASSNRRDSNEQFF
TGTGCCAGCAGCAATAGACGGGATAGCAATGAGCAGTTCTTC
>TRBV28|TRBD1|-|TRBJ2-7
CASKLTGTAYEQYF
TGTGCCAGCAAATTAACCGGGACAGCCTACGAGCAGTACTTC
>TRBV18|-|-|TRBJ1-1
CASSPDTQELAFF
TGTGCCAGCTCACCTGACACCCAAGAGTTAGCTTTCTTT
>TRBV30|-|once|TRBJ2-1
CAWRKSALEQFF
TGTGCCTGGAGAAAAAGCGCCCTTGAGCAGTTCTTC
>TRBV7-3|-|-|TRBJ1-2
CASSFRDNYGYTF
TGTGCCAGCAGCTTCCGGGATAACTATGGCTACACCTTC
>TRBV5-6|-|-|TRBJ1-5
CASSLRVFSNQPQHF
TGTGCCAGCAGTCTCAGGGTATTTAGCAATCAGCCCCAGCATTTT
>TRBV6-1|-|-|TRBJ1-2
CASSEPSGVGVGYTF
TGTGCCAGCAGTGAACCGTCAGGGGTGGGGGTGGGCTACACCTTC
>TRBV10-1|TRBD1|-|TRBJ1-4
CASSRRQGSEKLFF
TGCGCCAGCAGTAGAAGACAGGGATCTGAAAAACTGTTTTTT
>TRBV13|TRBD1|-|TRBJ2-7
CASRKTGGRYEQYF
TGTGCCAGCAGGAAGACAGGGGGCAGGTACGAGCAGTACTTC
>TRBV4-1|-|-|TRBJ1-5
CASSHNRDQRQPQHF
TGCGCCAGCAGCCATAACAGGGACCAACGGCAGCCCCAGCATTTT
>TRBV7-2|TRBD1|-|TRBJ1-1
CASSLEPGGNTEAFF
TGTGCCAGCAGCTTAGAACCAGGGGGGAACACTGAAGCTTTCTTT
>TRBV7-2|-|-|TRBJ1-3
CASSPYPGDRALYF
TGTGCCAGCAGCCCTTACCCGGGGGACCGGGCTTTATATTTT
>TRBV23-1|-|-|TRBJ1-2
CASSAQDGYTF
TGCGCCAGCAGTGCTCAGGATGGCTACACCTTC
>TRBV28|-|-|TRBJ1-5
CASSSLGSNQPQHF
TGTGCCAGCAGTTCTCTAGGAAGCAATCAGCCCCAGCATTTT
>TRBV6-6|-|-|TRBJ1-1
CASRQGMNTEAFF
TGTGCCAGCAGACAGGGCATGAACACTGAAGCTTTCTTT
>TRBV5-1|TRBD2|few|TRBJ2-7
CASSLRQQRDSYEQYF
TGCGCCAGCAGCTTGAGGCAGCAGCGGGACTCCTACGAGCAGTACTTC
>TRBV6-1|-|-|TRBJ1-1
CASSERGGENTEAFF
TGTGCCAGCAGTGAGCGCGGAGGGGAGAACACTGAAGCTTTCTTT
>TRBV6-1|-|-|TRBJ1-3
CASSDTGSSGNTIYF
TGTGCCAGCAGTGACACAGGGAGCTCTGGAAACACCATATATTTT
>TRBV4-1|TRBD2|-|TRBJ2-7
CASARSGEGYEQYF
TGCGCCAGCGCGAGGTCCGGGGAGGGCTACGAGCAGTACTTC
>TRBV19|-|-|TRBJ2-7
CASSIDGDRYRYF
TGTGCCAGTAGTATAGACGGAGACAGATATAGGTACTTC
>TRBV30|-|few|TRBJ1-1
CAWSGRQPEAFF
TGTGCCTGGAGTGGTAGACAGCCTGAAGCTTTCTTT
>TRBV27|-|once|TRBJ2-1
CASSFNNEQFF
TGTGCCAGCAGTTTCAACAATGAGCAGTTCTTC
>TRBV30|-|-|TRBJ2-3
CAWSGGAGSTDTQYF
TGTGCCTGGAGTGGAGGGGCGGGGTCCACAGATACGCAGTATTTT
>TRBV28|TRBD2|-|TRBJ2-1
CASNRAGDYNEQFF
TGTGCCAGCAATCGAGCGGGGGACTACAATGAGCAGTTCTTC
>TRBV7-9|-|-|TRBJ1-1
CASSNRGGQNTEAFF
TGTGCCAGCAGCAACCGTGGGGGACAGAACACTGAAGCTTTCTTT
>TRBV6-6|TRBD1|-|TRBJ1-5
CASSQTGGWQPQHF
TGTGCCAGCAGCCAGACAGGGGGCTGGCAGCCCCAGCATTTT
>TRBV2|-|-|TRBJ1-2
CASEMTESNYGYTF
TGTGCCAGCGAGATGACAGAGTCTAACTATGGCTACACCTTC
>TRBV18|TRBD1|-|TRBJ1-6
CASSHSGQGPSYNSPLHF
TGTGCCAGCTCCCACTCGGGACAGGGCCCCAGCTATAATTCACCCCTCCACTTT
>TRBV5-1|-|-|TRBJ2-2
CASSLGLRVELFF
TGCGCCAGCAGCTTGGGTCTCCGGGTGGAGTTGTTTTTT
>TRBV29-1|TRBD1|-|TRBJ2-5
CSVEDGTGSLTWETQYF
TGCAGCGTTGAAGACGGGACAGGTTCTCTGACTTGGGAGACCCAGTACTTC
>TRBV11-3|-|-|TRBJ1-1
CASSLLQRRRGSGTEAFF
TGTGCCAGCAGCTTATTGCAGAGGAGGCGTGGTAGCGGGACTGAAGCTTTCTTT
>TRBV7-6|-|-|TRBJ1-1
CASSLTGTEAFF
TGTGCCAGCAGCTTAACCGGCACTGAAGCTTTCTTT
>TRBV28|-|-|TRBJ1-1
CASRSLERNTEAFF
TGTGCCAGCAGATCTCTAGAAAGGAACACTGAAGCTTTCTTT
>TRBV6-6|TRBD1|-|TRBJ2-7
CASRRDRGYEQYF
TGTGCCAGCAGGAGGGACAGGGGTTACGAGCAGTACTTC
>TRBV30|TRBD1|-|TRBJ1-5
CAWSIGTGTLSNQPQHF
TGTGCCTGGAGTATTGGGACAGGGACCCTTAGCAATCAGCCCCAGCATTTT
>TRBV6-1|-|-|TRBJ1-2
CASTQWNYGYTF
TGTGCCAGCACGCAGTGGAACTATGGCTACACCTTC
>TRBV4-1|-|-|TRBJ2-2
CASSQSPGELFF
TGCGCCAGCAGCCAATCTCCCGGGGAGCTGTTTTTT
>TRBV19|TRBD1|-|TRBJ1-3
CASSMWDSSGNTIYF
TGTGCCAGTAGTATGTGGGACAGCTCTGGAAACACCATATATTTT
>TRBV19|TRBD1|-|TRBJ2-1
CASSYRGSSYNEQFF
TGTGCCAGTAGTTACAGGGGGAGCTCCTACAATGAGCAGTTCTTC
>TRBV27|-|once|TRBJ1-6
CASSPLGGSPLHF
TGTGCCAGCAGTCCCCTAGGTGGTTCACCCCTCCACTTT
>TRBV13|TRBD2|-|TRBJ2-7
CASRRAGTTPSYEQYF
TGTGCCAGCAGGAGAGCCGGGACTACTCCCTCCTACGAGCAGTACTTC
>TRBV19|TRBD1|-|TRBJ1-4
CASSIGQVEKLFF
TGTGCCAGTAGTATCGGACAGGTCGAAAAACTGTTTTTT
>TRBV14|-|-|TRBJ2-3
CASSPGTSTDTQYF
TGTGCCAGCAGCCCCGGGACTTCCACAGATACGCAGTATTTT
>TRBV28|TRBD1|once|TRBJ1-1
CASIWGTELNTEAFF
TGTGCCAGCATTTGGGGGACAGAATTGAACACTGAAGCTTTCTTT
>TRBV6-4|-|-|TRBJ2-3
CASSDPSLGTDTQYF
TGTGCCAGCAGTGACCCAAGTCTGGGGACTGATACGCAGTATTTT
>TRBV7-9|-|-|TRBJ1-2
CASSFDRFYGYTF
TGTGCCAGCAGCTTTGACAGGTTCTATGGCTACACCTTC
>TRBV28|TRBD2|-|TRBJ2-7
CASSPQAGASYEQYF
TGTGCCAGCAGTCCACAAGCGGGGGCTTCCTACGAGCAGTACTTC
>TRBV14|-|-|TRBJ1-2
CASSPPGQPYYGYTF
TGTGCCAGCAGCCCCCCAGGGCAGCCCTACTATGGCTACACCTTC
>TRBV12-5|TRBD1|-|TRBJ1-2
CASGTDRALHYGYTF
TGTGCTAGTGGCACGGACAGGGCCCTGCACTATGGCTACACCTTC
>TRBV18|-|-|TRBJ2-1
CASSPKRGHVQENEQFF
TGTGCCAGCTCACCAAAAAGGGGCCATGTACAAGAAAATGAGCAGTTCTTC
>TRBV6-5|-|-|TRBJ2-1
CASSQLQGIKNEQFF
TGTGCCAGCAGTCAACTACAGGGAATTAAGAATGAGCAGTTCTTC
>TRBV11-3|-|-|TRBJ1-2
CASSSRGGAGGYTF
TGTGCCAGCAGCTCCCGGGGAGGGGCTGGTGGCTACACCTTC
>TRBV27|TRBD2|-|TRBJ2-1
CASGDLTGTSGSSYNEQFF
TGTGCCAGCGGAGACCTTACCGGGACTAGCGGTTCATCCTACAATGAGCAGTTCTTC
>TRBV28|-|-|TRBJ2-1
CASGGFADEQFF
TGTGCCAGCGGGGGGTTTGCGGATGAGCAGTTCTTC
>TRBV9|-|-|TRBJ2-3
CASSVRSSGAYLDTQYF
TGTGCCAGCAGCGTACGAAGTAGCGGTGCCTATCTAGATACGCAGTATTTT
>TRBV21-1|-|-|TRBJ2-2
CASSNRQGDCSNTGELFF
TGTGCCAGCAGCAATCGACAGGGCGATTGTTCGAACACCGGGGAGCTGTTTTTT
>TRBV9|-|-|TRBJ1-3
CASSKGLGTGNTIYF
TGTGCCAGCAGTAAGGGGTTGGGAACTGGAAACACCATATATTTT
>TRBV5-5|TRBD1|-|TRBJ2-7
CASNFRGLSGEQYF
TGTGCCAGCAATTTCAGGGGGCTCTCAGGCGAGCAGTACTTC
>TRBV10-1|-|-|TRBJ2-1
CASQDSPYNEQFF
TGCGCCAGTCAGGACAGTCCCTACAATGAGCAGTTCTTC
>TRBV11-3|-|-|TRBJ2-7
CASTPRAGPSYEQYF
TGTGCCAGCACCCCGAGGGCGGGGCCATCCTACGAGCAGTACTTC